Below are 19 T cell receptor beta chains sequenced from a single sample in a study of cytomegalovirus exposure and HLA in healthy donors. PCR was performed using 60 Vbeta and 13 Jbeta primers. The table came from immunoSEQ multiplex PCR; TCRdb's copy has only in-frame clones and leaves some out. Among about 130,000 clones listed, about 81% were seen once. The sample consisted of PBMCs. These receptors originate from a woman between 35 and 50 years old in good health and CMV-seropositive.

In the case of this clone: The sample holds other DNA sequences that translate to the same CDR3. The J gene is TRBJ2-5, the V gene TRBV6-1; the D gene is possibly TRBD1 (5 bases). V lost 8 bases, J lost 2 bases, and 9 bases lay in between. CDR3 length: 12 amino acids. Germline V gene lookup returns CDR1 MNHNS and CDR2 SASEGT. The CDR3 is CASDSTQETQYF. CDR3 DNA: TGTGCCAGCGACAGTACACAAGAGACCCAGTACTTC.

The chain joins TRBV27 to TRBJ1-1; weak D call: TRBD1 (5 bases). The germline V and J ends were trimmed by 4 bases and 8 bases, with 11 bases remaining between them. Germline CDR1 MNHEY, CDR2 SMNVEV (reference sequence). The CDR3 is made up of 12 amino acids. CDR3 region: CASSSPGDEAFF. CDR3 coding DNA: TGTGCCAGCAGTTCGCCGGGGGACGAAGCTTTCTTT.

This clone appeared a few times. V and J are TRBV28 and TRBJ2-7; tentatively, D is TRBD1 (6 bases). Trimming pared 3 bases from V and 0 bases from J, leaving 18 bases between. Looked up from germline, CDR1 is MDHEN and CDR2 is SYDVKM. The CDR3 consists of 17 residues. CDR3 in DNA: TGTGCCAGCAGTTTTTCCAGGGGAAAAGCGAGCTCCTACGAGCAGTACTTC. It yields the protein CASSFSRGKASSYEQYF.

The gene calls are TRBV6-5 and TRBJ1-5, with TRBD1 identical over 10 bases. Germline V gives CDR1 MNHEY, CDR2 SVGAGI. Germline trimming cut 0 bases from V and 7 bases from J; bases unmatched to any gene: 3. The length of the CDR3 is 15 residues. The DNA of the CDR3 is TGTGCCAGCAGTTACTCCGGGACAGGGGACCAGCCCCAGCATTTT. This translates into CASSYSGTGDQPQHF.

The CDR3: CASSESGQGAGELFF. CDR3 coding DNA: TGTGCCAGCAGTGAATCGGGACAGGGCGCCGGGGAGCTGTTTTTT. The chain uses TRBV28 and TRBJ2-2, with TRBD1 matching over 9 bases. The CDR3 extends over 15 amino acids. Trimming at V came to 5 bases and at J to 6 bases, leaving 7 bases not matched to a gene. In germline, CDR1 is MDHEN, CDR2 SYDVKM.

This chain uses TRBV25-1 with TRBJ1-1; no clear D gene. The CDR3 has 11 amino acids. Between the trimmed V and J ends, which lost 6 bases and 6 bases, there was a span of 8 bases. Germline-derived CDR1 and CDR2 are MGHDK and SYGVNS. The CDR3 DNA reads as TGTGCCAGCAGGGAAGGGCCTGAAGCTTTCTTT. Protein: CASREGPEAFF.

V and J are TRBV28 and TRBJ2-5, with TRBD1 matching 7 bases. The germline CDR1 and CDR2 sequences are MDHEN and SYDVKM. The CDR3 is 15 amino acids. V dropped 6 bases and J dropped 3; count of bases not matched to a gene: 10. The CDR3 is CASSSAGQAEETQYF. Here the CDR3 DNA reads TGTGCCAGCAGCTCAGCCGGACAGGCGGAAGAGACCCAGTACTTC.

The chain uses TRBV4-2 and TRBJ1-2; 7 nucleotides line up with TRBD1. The ends lost 5 bases at V and 0 bases at J; junction bases unmatched: 3. CDR1 is LGHNA and CDR2 is YNFKEQ in the germline V gene. The CDR3 is made up of 14 amino acids. CDR3 loop: CASSTGQTNYGYTF. Written as DNA, the CDR3 is TGTGCCAGCAGCACGGGACAGACTAACTATGGCTACACCTTC.

The chain couples TRBV4-1 to TRBJ2-5, with D hard to call. Trimming removed 1 base from V and 4 bases from J, with 10 bases in between. Per the germline V gene, CDR1 is MGHRA and CDR2 is YSYEKL. The CDR3 consists of 14 residues. CDR3 loop: CASSQGPSGETQYF. The CDR3 region has the DNA TGCGCCAGCAGCCAAGGACCCTCGGGAGAGACCCAGTACTTC.

This clone came up a few times. The V call is TRBV6-1, the J call TRBJ2-3; the match to TRBD1 covers 7 bases. The length of the CDR3 is 14 residues. J gave up 1 base and V 7 bases, and 5 bases lay outside the gene matches. The germline V gene encodes CDR1 MNHNS and CDR2 SASEGT. In DNA, the CDR3 is TGTGCCAGCACCATTCAGGGGGGCACAGATACGCAGTATTTT. It codes for CASTIQGGTDTQYF.

The J gene is TRBJ2-1, the V gene TRBV9, with 11 bases aligning to TRBD2. J lost 7 bases, V lost 2 bases, and 8 bases had no gene match. The CDR3 extends over 16 amino acids. CDR1 is SGDLS and CDR2 is YYNGEE in the germline V gene. The CDR3 nucleotides read TGTGCCAGCAGCGTCAAACTAGCGGGAGATGGAAATGAGCAGTTCTTC. This encodes CASSVKLAGDGNEQFF.

This sequence joins TRBV7-9 and TRBJ2-3; perhaps TRBD1 as D (6 bases). CDR3 length equals 15 residues. CDR1 and CDR2 from the germline V gene are SEHNR and FQNEAQ (reference sequence). Trimming took 5 bases from V and 0 from J, leaving 12 bases between them. CDR3: CASSPGQPSTDTQYF. The CDR3 DNA sequence: TGTGCCAGCAGCCCAGGACAGCCGAGCACAGATACGCAGTATTTT. The whole variable domain, remainder taken from reference TRBV7-9 and TRBJ2-3, is DTGVSQNPRHKITKRGQNVTFRCDPISEHNRLYWYRQTLGQGPEFLTYFQNEAQLEKSRLLSDRFSAERPKGSFSTLEIQRTEQGDSAMYLCASSPGQPSTDTQYFGPGTRLTVL.

The chain joins TRBV5-6 to TRBJ1-4, with D possibly matching TRBD1 (6 bases). The CDR3 loop spans 17 amino acids. The V end was cut by 0 bases, the J end by 4 bases, with 16 bases between. Germline CDR1 and CDR2: SGHDT and YYEEEE. The CDR3 DNA follows: TGTGCCAGCAGCTTGGTCGGCACAGGGTCGGGTAATGAAAAACTGTTTTTT. The encoded protein is CASSLVGTGSGNEKLFF.

Concerning this clone: This CDR3 is also generated by other DNA sequences in the sample. The chain is built from TRBV5-1 and TRBJ2-1; 11 bases line up with TRBD2. With V trimmed by 4 bases and J by 8 bases, 8 bases remained unmatched. The CDR3 consists of 15 residues. Germline CDR1 SGHRS, CDR2 YFSETQ. The CDR3 coding sequence is TGCGCCAGCAGCCGACTAGCGGGAATCACCGATGAGCAGTTCTTC. Its protein is CASSRLAGITDEQFF. Together with reference TRBV5-1 and TRBJ2-1, the CDR3 gives the full variable domain: KAGVTQTPRYLIKTRGQQVTLSCSPISGHRSVSWYQQTPGQGLQFLFEYFSETQRNKGNFPGRFSGRQFSNSRSEMNVSTLELGDSALYLCASSRLAGITDEQFFGPGTRLTVL.

This chain uses TRBV6-1 with TRBJ2-5; D is uncertain. The CDR3 runs 15 residues. The germline V and J ends were trimmed by 1 base and 5 bases, with 14 bases remaining between them. Germline-derived CDR1 and CDR2 are MNHNS and SASEGT. For the CDR3, the DNA is TGTGCCAGCAGTGAAGAAGCAGGAAGGTGGGAGACCCAGTACTTC. It translates to CASSEEAGRWETQYF.

This clone was counted between two and nine times. The chain employs TRBV10-3 and TRBJ1-4; maybe TRBD1 (6 bases). From germline, CDR1 is ENHRY and CDR2 SYGVKD. CDR3 length: 17 amino acids. Trimming pared 10 bases from V and 2 bases from J, leaving 23 bases between. The CDR3 spells CATSTTTGKGTNEKLFF. Written as DNA, the CDR3 is TGTGCCACGTCGACCACAACAGGGAAAGGGACTAATGAAAAACTGTTTTTT.

This clone has only one observation. The V call is TRBV11-2, the J call TRBJ2-7; 10 nucleotides line up with TRBD1. CDR1 is SGHAT and CDR2 is FQNNGV in the germline V gene. The CDR3 contains 19 residues. The trim removed 5 bases at V and 0 bases at J, leaving 16 bases unmatched. As DNA, the CDR3 is TGTGCCAGCAGCCATTTCTCGGGACAGGGGTATTCCTTCTCCTACGAGCAGTACTTC. This sequence encodes CASSHFSGQGYSFSYEQYF.

The chain employs TRBV10-3 and TRBJ1-1, with 7 bases matching TRBD1. Germline V gene data show CDR1 as ENHRY and CDR2 as SYGVKD. After removal of 7 bases from V and 1 base from J, the junction contained 15 bases not matched to a gene. The CDR3 is 17 amino acids. This CDR3 is CAITERIGQDANTEAFF. CDR3 nucleotide sequence: TGTGCCATCACCGAAAGAATAGGACAGGACGCGAACACTGAAGCTTTCTTT.

This clone came up once. The V call is TRBV6-1, the J call TRBJ2-7; a weak D match, TRBD1 (8 bases). The ends were cut back, 2 bases at V and 2 bases at J, with 19 bases in the middle. From germline, CDR1 is MNHNS and CDR2 SASEGT. CDR3 size: 17 residues. CDR3 coding DNA: TGTGCCAGCAGTGAAACCACAGGGGGGGCTCAAACCTACGAGCAGTACTTC. It yields the protein CASSETTGGAQTYEQYF.